This record covers a single TCR beta chain. The CDR3 runs to 17 residues. Germline assignment: CDR1 DFQATT and CDR2 SNEGSKA (reference sequence). Trimming pared 1 base from V and 1 base from J, leaving 16 bases between. These data come from a study of response to subunit inactivated influenza vaccine. TCRdb processed the RT-PCR reads anew with MiXCR; each CDR3 protein has one entry. The table includes about 620,000 distinct CDR3 sequences, about 10% detected once. The same data also went into a second study, on T cells expressing NK-cell markers. This second study notes: A 5'RACE template switching approach incorporating UMIs was used to make TCR beta cDNA.

The sequence was obtained from a man in his forties or fifties who received an inactivated influenza vaccine. The sample consisted of PBMCs from blood, taken on the day of vaccination. This sequence joins TRBV20-1 and TRBJ2-2; tentative D call: TRBD2 (7 bases). CDR3: CSARGPGGLGNTGELFF. CDR3 DNA sequence: TGCAGTGCTAGAGGTCCCGGGGGGCTAGGGAACACCGGGGAGCTGTTTTTT.